This T cell receptor beta chain appears in the sequencing data of a study of shared clonotypes between healthy human individuals. Libraries were prepared by immunoSEQ multiplex PCR; TCRdb keeps only in-frame clonotypes and omits some of them. The profile shows 600,000 to 800,000 clones, around 77% of them singletons. Concerning this clone: Its specificity is not known.

Findings of the study overall: Sample collection involved blood only; tissue repertoires are likely different. Generation of non-shared clonotypes was less probable than generation of clonotypes shared by all four donors.

This clonotype was sampled from a woman in her 30s in good health. The material sequenced was memory CD4+ T cells sorted from blood. Subset defined: CD45RA-negative fraction.

The CDR3, as DNA: TGTGCCTCGCTGGCGACAGGGGTTAACTACGAGCAGTACTTC. This codes for CASLATGVNYEQYF. The chain couples TRBV7-8 to TRBJ2-7, with TRBD1 matching 8 bases. CDR1 and CDR2 from the germline V gene are SGHVS and FQNEAQ. The V segment lost 11 bases and the J segment 3 bases; nucleotides outside the gene matches: 12. The CDR3 consists of 14 residues.